This TCR beta chain was sequenced during a study of blood T cell repertoires in COVID-19. Background on the study: Samples taken during acute and convalescent COVID-19 were collected in the United States, Italy and Spain.

Participant-reported clinical history was the basis for cohort assignment. Two consecutive negative NP/OP PCR tests, clearance, or resolved symptoms defined Cohort 3 recovery. The CDR3 is made up of 18 amino acids. Trimming left V 1 base short and J 0 bases short, with 16 bases between. The germline gives CDR1 SGDLS, CDR2 YYNGEE. Here immunoSEQ multiplex PCR was the method, and the copy in TCRdb shows in-frame clones only, minus some. In the table there are hundreds of thousands of clones, about 83% of which are singletons. Sequenced: PBMCs or T cells enriched from blood (not recorded which). The clonotype was recovered from a woman aged 40 to 49 who had recovered from COVID-19. The chain uses TRBV9 and TRBJ2-2; D gene ambiguous. CDR3 bases: TGTGCCAGCAGCGTATTTAGTCTTCCGTTCGCGAACACCGGGGAGCTGTTTTTT. It codes for CASSVFSLPFANTGELFF.